A selection of T cell receptor beta chains follows, all from one sample in a study of cytomegalovirus exposure and HLA in healthy donors. Clones were sequenced by immunoSEQ multiplex PCR, and TCRdb holds only the in-frame ones, with some missing. Altogether about 140,000 clones are present, 88% being singletons, with the ten largest covering roughly 0.5%. Source material: PBMCs. The receptors were sampled from a woman aged 40 to 50 in good health and CMV-seronegative. CDR3s include the opening cysteine and the closing phenylalanine or tryptophan. Each record gives: clone size, D gene, V gene, J gene, CDR3 length, CDR3 protein, CDR3 DNA. A D gene is named only where the DNA matches it firmly. Only part of the rows carry a size: once, few, many, or a class if the clone is expanded.

clone_size: NA
d_call: TRBD2
v_call: TRBV7-9
j_call: TRBJ2-7
cdr3_length: 19
cdr3_aa: CASSTRLRGKEREFYEQYF
cdr3_nt: TGTGCCAGCAGCACCCGATTACGAGGGAAGGAGCGGGAGTTCTACGAGCAGTACTTC

clone_size: few
d_call: TRBD2
v_call: TRBV11-3
j_call: TRBJ2-1
cdr3_length: 17
cdr3_aa: CASSSKRTSALYNEQFF
cdr3_nt: TGTGCCAGCAGCTCCAAACGGACTAGCGCGCTATACAATGAGCAGTTCTTC

clone_size: NA
d_call: TRBD1
v_call: TRBV5-1
j_call: TRBJ1-2
cdr3_length: 16
cdr3_aa: CASSEGQAYTNYGYTF
cdr3_nt: TGCGCCAGCAGCGAGGGACAGGCCTATACTAACTATGGCTACACCTTC

clone_size: NA
d_call: NA
v_call: TRBV10-3
j_call: TRBJ2-7
cdr3_length: 13
cdr3_aa: CAITTEYSYEQYF
cdr3_nt: TGTGCCATCACGACAGAATACTCCTACGAGCAGTACTTC

clone_size: NA
d_call: TRBD2
v_call: TRBV5-1
j_call: TRBJ2-2
cdr3_length: 15
cdr3_aa: CASSLAGRVTGELFF
cdr3_nt: TGCGCCAGCAGTTTAGCGGGGCGTGTTACCGGGGAGCTGTTTTTT

clone_size: NA
d_call: NA
v_call: TRBV30
j_call: TRBJ2-1
cdr3_length: 15
cdr3_aa: CAWSGAAGRYNEQFF
cdr3_nt: TGTGCCTGGAGTGGGGCAGCGGGCAGATACAATGAGCAGTTCTTC

clone_size: NA
d_call: TRBD1
v_call: TRBV5-1
j_call: TRBJ1-1
cdr3_length: 15
cdr3_aa: CASSLTGALNTEAFF
cdr3_nt: TGCGCCAGCAGCTTAACAGGGGCCCTGAACACTGAAGCTTTCTTT

clone_size: NA
d_call: NA
v_call: TRBV2
j_call: TRBJ1-1
cdr3_length: 14
cdr3_aa: CASSGGRGASQAFF
cdr3_nt: TGTGCCAGCAGTGGTGGCAGGGGCGCTTCCCAAGCTTTCTTT

clone_size: NA
d_call: TRBD2
v_call: TRBV6-1
j_call: TRBJ2-1
cdr3_length: 15
cdr3_aa: CASTNPSGIYAEQFF
cdr3_nt: TGTGCCAGCACAAACCCTAGCGGGATTTATGCTGAGCAGTTCTTC

clone_size: NA
d_call: NA
v_call: TRBV10-3
j_call: TRBJ1-2
cdr3_length: 13
cdr3_aa: CAISDGRDYGYTF
cdr3_nt: TGTGCCATCAGTGACGGCAGGGACTATGGCTACACCTTC

clone_size: NA
d_call: NA
v_call: TRBV29-1
j_call: TRBJ1-2
cdr3_length: 12
cdr3_aa: CSDTAGRGGYTF
cdr3_nt: TGCAGCGACACAGCTGGCCGGGGGGGCTACACCTTC

clone_size: NA
d_call: TRBD2
v_call: TRBV9
j_call: TRBJ2-1
cdr3_length: 17
cdr3_aa: CASSLGTSGIPYNEQFF
cdr3_nt: TGTGCCAGCAGCTTGGGGACTAGCGGGATCCCCTACAATGAGCAGTTCTTC

clone_size: NA
d_call: TRBD2
v_call: TRBV11-3
j_call: TRBJ2-7
cdr3_length: 17
cdr3_aa: CASSLRSTSGRSYEQYF
cdr3_nt: TGTGCCAGCAGCTTAAGGTCGACTAGCGGGAGGTCCTACGAGCAGTACTTC

clone_size: once
d_call: NA
v_call: TRBV9
j_call: TRBJ2-3
cdr3_length: 16
cdr3_aa: CASSPGSSRSTDTQYF
cdr3_nt: TGTGCCAGCAGCCCCGGGTCTAGCCGTAGCACAGATACGCAGTATTTT

clone_size: NA
d_call: TRBD2
v_call: TRBV5-6
j_call: TRBJ2-7
cdr3_length: 16
cdr3_aa: CASSLRSGIFSYEQYF
cdr3_nt: TGTGCCAGCAGCTTGAGAAGCGGGATTTTCTCCTACGAGCAGTACTTC

clone_size: NA
d_call: NA
v_call: TRBV28
j_call: TRBJ2-1
cdr3_length: 11
cdr3_aa: CATTENNEQFF
cdr3_nt: TGTGCCACCACAGAAAACAATGAGCAGTTCTTC

clone_size: NA
d_call: NA
v_call: TRBV11-3
j_call: TRBJ1-1
cdr3_length: 16
cdr3_aa: CASSSRPPGVNTEAFF
cdr3_nt: TGTGCCAGCAGCTCCCGCCCCCCAGGGGTGAACACTGAAGCTTTCTTT

clone_size: NA
d_call: NA
v_call: TRBV11-2
j_call: TRBJ1-1
cdr3_length: 15
cdr3_aa: CASSPFYEMNTEAFF
cdr3_nt: TGTGCCAGCAGCCCGTTTTACGAGATGAACACTGAAGCTTTCTTT

clone_size: NA
d_call: NA
v_call: TRBV6-5
j_call: TRBJ2-2
cdr3_length: 14
cdr3_aa: CASSSSVDTGELFF
cdr3_nt: TGTGCCAGCAGTTCTAGCGTTGACACCGGGGAGCTGTTTTTT

clone_size: NA
d_call: NA
v_call: TRBV30
j_call: TRBJ2-7
cdr3_length: 15
cdr3_aa: CAWSQRHYSSYEQYF
cdr3_nt: TGTGCCTGGAGTCAGAGACATTACAGCTCCTACGAGCAGTACTTC